These T cell receptor beta chains were read from a single sample in a study of blood T cell repertoires in COVID-19. Libraries were prepared by immunoSEQ multiplex PCR; TCRdb keeps only in-frame clonotypes and omits some of them. The table lists approximately 100,000 clones, roughly 92% of them singletons. The sequenced sample consisted of peripheral blood. All receptors come from a man in his 70s with acute or convalescent COVID-19. Each CDR3 is given with its conserved first and last residue. A D gene is named only where the DNA matches it firmly. Clone size is given for some rows only: seen once, a few or many times, or a class if the clone is expanded.

v_gene	j_gene	abundance	d_gene	CDR3nt	CDR3aa
TRBV4-1	TRBJ1-4	-	-	TGCGCCAGCAGCTCCCAGGGAGGTAATGAAAAACTGTTTTTT	CASSSQGGNEKLFF
TRBV5-1	TRBJ1-5	-	TRBD1	TGCGCCAGCAGCGTCGGGACAGGGGACAGCCAGCCCCAGCATTTT	CASSVGTGDSQPQHF
TRBV27	TRBJ2-5	-	TRBD2	TGTGCCAGCAGTAAGGGACTAGCGGGAGGAGTAGGGGAGACCCAGTACTTC	CASSKGLAGGVGETQYF
TRBV5-6	TRBJ2-7	-	-	TGTGCCAGCAGCTTGTCTCAGCAGCGAGTGAAAACCTACGAGCAGTACTTC	CASSLSQQRVKTYEQYF
TRBV6-4	TRBJ2-1	-	-	TGTGCCAGCAGTGATGGGAGGGGGGCTTACAATGAGCAGTTCTTC	CASSDGRGAYNEQFF
TRBV28	TRBJ2-7	medium-sized	-	TGTGCCACCACGGCCGTTACGGACATTCGATACGAGCAGTACTTC	CATTAVTDIRYEQYF
TRBV12-3/TRBV12-4	TRBJ2-7	-	TRBD2	TGTGCCAGTCAAGCGGGGGGGCACTACGAGCAGTACTTC	CASQAGGHYEQYF
TRBV28	TRBJ2-7	-	-	TGTGCCAGCAGTTTTGCGGGCTCCTACGAGCAGTACTTC	CASSFAGSYEQYF
TRBV24-1	TRBJ2-7	-	-	TGTGCCACCAGTGGAGATTACGAGCAGTACTTC	CATSGDYEQYF
TRBV7-9	TRBJ1-2	-	TRBD1	TGTGCCAGCAGCATTAGAGGGGGCCTCTATGGCTACACCTTC	CASSIRGGLYGYTF
TRBV27	TRBJ1-2	-	-	TGTGCCAGCAGTTCGCAGGGGCTTGGTGGCTACACCTTC	CASSSQGLGGYTF
TRBV30	TRBJ1-6	-	-	TGTGCCTGGAGGAATAACAGGGATTCACCCCTCCACTTT	CAWRNNRDSPLHF
TRBV14	TRBJ1-3	-	-	TGTGCCAGCAGCCCACGAGGGCCGCGTGGAAACACCATATATTTT	CASSPRGPRGNTIYF
TRBV6-1	TRBJ1-1	once	-	TGTGCCAGCAGTGAAGTCGGGTACCTCTACAACACTGAAGCTTTCTTT	CASSEVGYLYNTEAFF
TRBV3-1/TRBV3-2	TRBJ1-1	-	-	TGTGCCAGCAGCAGGGGGGGGAACACTGAAGCTTTCTTT	CASSRGGNTEAFF
TRBV3-1/TRBV3-2	TRBJ2-1	-	-	TGTGCCAGCAGCCAAGTCGGTAATGAGCAGTTCTTC	CASSQVGNEQFF
TRBV5-1	TRBJ2-1	-	TRBD1	TGCGCCAGCAGCTCGTCCCGGGACAGGTTCGATGAGCAGTTCTTC	CASSSSRDRFDEQFF
TRBV6-5	TRBJ2-1	-	TRBD2	TGTGCCAGCAAACTAGCGGGAGGCCCTTACAATGAGCAGTTCTTC	CASKLAGGPYNEQFF
TRBV28	TRBJ1-1	-	-	TGTGCCAGCATAAGACAGCTGAACACTGAAGCTTTCTTT	CASIRQLNTEAFF
TRBV13	TRBJ1-1	-	-	TGTGCCAGCAGCCCAGGACAGCTAAACACTGAAGCTTTCTTT	CASSPGQLNTEAFF
TRBV18	TRBJ1-1	-	-	TGTGCCAGCTCACCACGTCAGGACCAGGGGAACACTGAAGCTTTCTTT	CASSPRQDQGNTEAFF
TRBV19	TRBJ2-7	once	TRBD2	TGTGCCAGTAGTCTACTAGCGGGAGTCCAAGAGCAGTACTTC	CASSLLAGVQEQYF
TRBV30	TRBJ2-7	-	-	TGTGCCTGGAGTAACTTCCTCGACAGAGCCTCCTACGAGCAGTACTTC	CAWSNFLDRASYEQYF
TRBV2	TRBJ1-5	-	-	TGTGCCAGCAGTGAAGGGACACATAGCAATCAGCCCCAGCATTTT	CASSEGTHSNQPQHF
TRBV5-4	TRBJ2-7	-	-	TGTGCCAGCAGCACGGGGAACGAGCAGTACTTC	CASSTGNEQYF
TRBV5-1	TRBJ2-2	-	TRBD2	TGCGCCAGCAGCTTTCAGCGGGGGGGCCGAAACACCGGGGAGCTGTTTTTT	CASSFQRGGRNTGELFF
TRBV7-2	TRBJ2-7	-	TRBD1	TGTGCCACCAGGACAGGCTCCTACGAGCAGTACTTC	CATRTGSYEQYF
TRBV5-4	TRBJ2-7	once	-	TGTGCCAGCAGCTTGGTAGGAGGGGCGACCTCCTACGAGCAGTACTTC	CASSLVGGATSYEQYF